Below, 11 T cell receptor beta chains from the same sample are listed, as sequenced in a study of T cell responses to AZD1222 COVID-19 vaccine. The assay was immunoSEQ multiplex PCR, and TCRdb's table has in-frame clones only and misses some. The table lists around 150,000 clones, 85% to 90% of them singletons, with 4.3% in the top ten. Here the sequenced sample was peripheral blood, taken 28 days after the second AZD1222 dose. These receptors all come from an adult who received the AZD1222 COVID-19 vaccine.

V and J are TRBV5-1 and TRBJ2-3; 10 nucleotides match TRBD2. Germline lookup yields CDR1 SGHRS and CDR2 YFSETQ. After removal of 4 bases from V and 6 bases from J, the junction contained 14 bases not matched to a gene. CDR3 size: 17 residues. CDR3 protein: CASSQTTPFSGGDTQYF. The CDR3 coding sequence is TGCGCCAGCAGCCAAACAACCCCATTTAGCGGGGGGGATACGCAGTATTTT.

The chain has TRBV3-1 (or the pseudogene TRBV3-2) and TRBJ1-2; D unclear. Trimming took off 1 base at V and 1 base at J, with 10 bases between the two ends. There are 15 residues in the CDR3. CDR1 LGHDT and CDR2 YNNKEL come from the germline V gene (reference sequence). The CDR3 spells CASSQAGQLNYGYTF. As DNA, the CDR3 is TGTGCCAGCAGCCAAGCGGGTCAGCTTAACTATGGCTACACCTTC.

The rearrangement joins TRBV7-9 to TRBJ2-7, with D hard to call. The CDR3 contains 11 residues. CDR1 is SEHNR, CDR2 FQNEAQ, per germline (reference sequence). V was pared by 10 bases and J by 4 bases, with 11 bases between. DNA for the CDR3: TGTGCCACCGAAAAAGAGTACGAGCAGTACTTC. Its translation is CATEKEYEQYF.

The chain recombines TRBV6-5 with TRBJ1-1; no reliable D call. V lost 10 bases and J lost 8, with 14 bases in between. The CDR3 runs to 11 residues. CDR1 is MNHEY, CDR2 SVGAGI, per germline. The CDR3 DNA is TGTGCCACCGCTTCGGGGATGGAAGCTTTCTTT. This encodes CATASGMEAFF.

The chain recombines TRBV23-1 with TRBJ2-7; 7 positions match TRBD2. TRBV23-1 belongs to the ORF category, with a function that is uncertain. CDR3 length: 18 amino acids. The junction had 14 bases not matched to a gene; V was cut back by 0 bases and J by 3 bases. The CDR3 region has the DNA TGCGCCAGCAGTCAATCTCACCCCACGGGAGGTGAGGGCTACGAGCAGTACTTC. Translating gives CASSQSHPTGGEGYEQYF.

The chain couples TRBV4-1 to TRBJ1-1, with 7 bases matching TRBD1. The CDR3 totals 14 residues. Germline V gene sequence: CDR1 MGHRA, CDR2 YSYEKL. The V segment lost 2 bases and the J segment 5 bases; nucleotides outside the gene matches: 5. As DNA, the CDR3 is TGCGCCAGCAGCCAAAGGACAGGCGAGACTGAAGCTTTCTTT. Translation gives CASSQRTGETEAFF.

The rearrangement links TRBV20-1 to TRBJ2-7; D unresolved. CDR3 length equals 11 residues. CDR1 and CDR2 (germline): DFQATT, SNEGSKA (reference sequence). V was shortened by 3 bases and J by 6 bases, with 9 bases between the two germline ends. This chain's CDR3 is CSASVGIEQYF. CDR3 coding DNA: TGCAGTGCTAGTGTTGGGATCGAGCAGTACTTC.

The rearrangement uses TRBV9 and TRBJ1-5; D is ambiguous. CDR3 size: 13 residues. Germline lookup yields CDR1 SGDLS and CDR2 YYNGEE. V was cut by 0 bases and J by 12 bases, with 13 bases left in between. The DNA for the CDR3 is TGTGCCAGCAGCGTAGAGATAAGCTCGTTCCAGCATTTT. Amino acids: CASSVEISSFQHF.

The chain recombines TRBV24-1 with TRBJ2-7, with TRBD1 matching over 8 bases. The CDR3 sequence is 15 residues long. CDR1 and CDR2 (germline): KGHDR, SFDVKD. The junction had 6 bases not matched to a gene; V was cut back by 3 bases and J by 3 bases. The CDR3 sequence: CATSDRTGGVYEQYF. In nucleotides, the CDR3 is TGTGCCACCAGTGATAGAACAGGGGGTGTCTACGAGCAGTACTTC.

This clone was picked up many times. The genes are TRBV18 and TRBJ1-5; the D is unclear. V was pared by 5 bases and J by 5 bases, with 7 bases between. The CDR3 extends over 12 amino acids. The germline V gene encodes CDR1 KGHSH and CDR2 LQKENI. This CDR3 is CASSERDQPQHF. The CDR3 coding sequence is TGTGCCAGCTCAGAGAGGGATCAGCCCCAGCATTTT.

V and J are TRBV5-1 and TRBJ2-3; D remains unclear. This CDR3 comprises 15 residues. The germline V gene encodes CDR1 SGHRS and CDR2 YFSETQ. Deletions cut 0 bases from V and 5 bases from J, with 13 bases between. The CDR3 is CASSLENGVGDTQYF. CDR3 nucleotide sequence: TGCGCCAGCAGCTTGGAGAATGGGGTGGGAGATACGCAGTATTTT.